This TCR beta chain was sequenced for a study of lymphopenia after photon versus proton radiotherapy. The CDR3 is made up of 12 amino acids. The germline V gene encodes CDR1 SQVTM and CDR2 ANQGSEA. Trimming removed 1 base at V and 0 bases at J, with 4 bases between. Libraries were prepared by immunoSEQ multiplex PCR; TCRdb keeps only in-frame clonotypes and omits some of them. The table lists about 42,000 clones, over 80% of them singletons. Whole-study findings and limits: Oligoclonal CD8+ Temra expansion after nadir drove photon patients' diversity drop. Post-nadir TCR diversity decline inversely tracked overall survival among those who died. Relative stability marked proton patients; photon patients lost diversity and naive cells.

For this clone: What it binds is unknown.

The sequencing here drew on peripheral blood, taken from a patient treated with proton-based radiotherapy. The source is a woman in her 70s with pancreatic cancer. The chain joins TRBV29-1 to TRBJ2-7; D gene unclear. CDR3 protein: CSVEVDSYEQYF. The CDR3 nucleotides are TGCAGCGTTGAAGTGGACTCCTACGAGCAGTACTTC.